The 27 T cell receptor beta chains below come from one sample, sequenced in a study of blood T cell repertoires in COVID-19. TCRdb's copy holds only in-frame clones and misses some; the assay was immunoSEQ multiplex PCR. The sample shows roughly 200,000 clones, 83% of them seen only once. Sequenced sample: PBMCs or T cells enriched from blood (not recorded which). The receptors come from a woman aged 50 to 60 who had been exposed to COVID-19.

The chain is built from TRBV7-8 and TRBJ1-1; 9 nucleotides agree with TRBD1. CDR3 length: 15 amino acids. V lost 5 bases to trimming and J lost 0 bases; unmatched junction nucleotides: 4. Per the germline V gene, CDR1 is SGHVS and CDR2 is FQNEAQ. DNA of the CDR3: TGTGCCAGCAGCCCAGGGACAGGGATGAACACTGAAGCTTTCTTT. This codes for CASSPGTGMNTEAFF.

The chain links TRBV7-2 to TRBJ1-3, with D tentatively TRBD1 (5 bases). The length of the CDR3 is 17 residues. Trimming took off 5 bases at V and 1 base at J, with 18 bases between the two ends. Germline V lookup: CDR1 SGHTA, CDR2 FQGNSA. CDR3 residues: CASSHPGGSDSGNTIYF. The DNA of the CDR3 is TGTGCCAGCAGCCACCCCGGGGGGTCGGATTCTGGAAACACCATATATTTT.

The gene calls are TRBV6-5 and TRBJ1-2; unclear D gene. Germline-derived CDR1 and CDR2 are MNHEY and SVGAGI. The length of the CDR3 is 14 residues. Trimming cost V 5 bases and J 4 bases, with 14 bases left between them. The CDR3 DNA reads TGTGCCAGCAGTAGAAGCGGGAGTGGCTATGGCTACACCTTC. Translation: CASSRSGSGYGYTF.

This clone was seen a single time. The J gene is TRBJ2-5, the V gene TRBV2, with D perhaps TRBD1 (6 bases). The germline V gene encodes CDR1 SNHLY and CDR2 FYNNEI. This CDR3 has 15 amino acids. V was pared by 2 bases and J by 1 base, with 11 bases between. The CDR3 here is CASSENRVIQETQYF. CDR3 bases: TGTGCCAGCAGTGAAAACAGGGTGATCCAAGAGACCCAGTACTTC. Full variable domain (outside the CDR3, taken from reference TRBV2 and TRBJ2-5): EPEVTQTPSHQVTQMGQEVILRCVPISNHLYFYWYRQILGQKVEFLVSFYNNEISEKSEIFDDQFSVERPDGSNFTLKIRSTKLEDSAMYFCASSENRVIQETQYFGPGTRLLVL.

This rearrangement joins TRBV24-1 to TRBJ2-1; TRBD1 matches 7 bases. From germline, CDR1 is KGHDR and CDR2 SFDVKD. The junction had 6 bases not matched to a gene; V was cut back by 2 bases and J by 15 bases. This CDR3 contains 12 residues. CDR3 DNA sequence: TGTGCCACCAGTGATTACGGACAGGTAACGTTCTTC. Residues: CATSDYGQVTFF.

The table lists this clone with a count of one. The V and J genes are TRBV2 and TRBJ2-5; 8 bases match TRBD1. Looked up from germline, CDR1 is SNHLY and CDR2 is FYNNEI. Trimming took 7 bases from V and 5 from J; bases not matched to a gene: 9. The CDR3 runs 14 residues. Written as DNA, the CDR3 is TGTGCCAGCAACACACGGACAGGGATGGAGACCCAGTACTTC. Translation: CASNTRTGMETQYF.

This clone occurred a few times. This chain joins TRBV5-5 and TRBJ1-5; TRBD1 matches at 9 bases. The CDR3 extends over 16 amino acids. The germline V gene has CDR1 SGHKS and CDR2 YYEKEE (reference sequence). With 4 bases clipped from V and 6 bases from J, the junction kept 11 bases outside the gene matches. The CDR3 nucleotides are TGTGCCAGCAGCCGACAGGGGGAGGAATTCGGTCAGCCCCAGCATTTT. Encoded protein: CASSRQGEEFGQPQHF.

The chain combines TRBV7-2 with TRBJ2-2, with 13 positions matching TRBD2. The CDR3 sequence is 16 residues long. Losses at the gene ends were 5 bases for V and 4 bases for J; bases not matched to a gene: 4. Germline V gene lookup returns CDR1 SGHTA and CDR2 FQGNSA. The CDR3 sequence: CASSPRTSGSTGELFF. The CDR3 bases are TGTGCCAGCAGCCCGCGGACTAGCGGGAGCACCGGGGAGCTGTTTTTT.

This rearrangement joins TRBV5-6 to TRBJ1-4, with a weak D call TRBD1 (5 bases). Looked up from germline, CDR1 is SGHDT and CDR2 is YYEEEE. The V gene lost 3 bases and the J gene lost 4 bases, with 10 bases spanning the gap. The CDR3 sequence is 14 residues long. The CDR3: CASSSQVLNEKLFF. As DNA, the CDR3 is TGTGCCAGCAGCTCACAGGTGCTTAATGAAAAACTGTTTTTT.

The chain uses TRBV18 and TRBJ1-1; D call uncertain. Per germline, CDR1 KGHSH and CDR2 LQKENI. V lost 6 bases, J lost 0 bases, and 8 bases lay in between. The CDR3 has 13 amino acids. In nucleotides, the CDR3 is TGTGCCAGCTCCAGTACAGTGAACACTGAAGCTTTCTTT. Its protein product is CASSSTVNTEAFF.

J is TRBJ2-4 and V is TRBV2; 7 bases are a match to TRBD1. CDR1 is SNHLY, CDR2 FYNNEI, per germline. CDR3 size: 17 residues. The trim removed 6 bases at V and 8 bases at J, leaving 19 bases unmatched. CDR3 region: CASRLERLTGVRDIQYF. The CDR3 DNA reads as TGTGCCAGCAGGCTAGAGAGATTAACAGGGGTAAGAGACATTCAGTACTTC.

The chain recombines TRBV28 with TRBJ1-1; 7 nucleotides match TRBD1. The V and J ends lost 6 bases and 4 bases, in that order; junction bases with no gene match: 14. This CDR3 contains 16 residues. Looked up from germline, CDR1 is MDHEN and CDR2 is SYDVKM. CDR3 sequence reads: CASSPPRGYPFTEAFF. In nucleotides, the CDR3 is TGTGCCAGCAGCCCCCCCAGGGGGTACCCGTTCACTGAAGCTTTCTTT. Filled out from reference TRBV28 and TRBJ1-1, the complete variable domain reads DVKVTQSSRYLVKRTGEKVFLECVQDMDHENMFWYRQDPGLGLRLIYFSYDVKMKEKGDIPEGYSVSREKKERFSLILESASTNQTSMYLCASSPPRGYPFTEAFFGQGTRLTVV.

This sequence joins TRBV9 and TRBJ1-1; a possible D gene is TRBD1 (5 bases). The CDR3 totals 13 residues. Germline-derived CDR1 and CDR2 are SGDLS and YYNGEE. The V end lost 0 bases, the J end lost 8 bases, and 11 bases lay between the germline ends. The CDR3 DNA sequence: TGTGCCAGCAGCGTAGATAGGGCAGGGGAAGCTTTCTTT. Translated, it gives CASSVDRAGEAFF.

The V and J genes are TRBV7-6 and TRBJ2-1; TRBD2 matches at 7 bases. Germline CDR1 is SGHVS and CDR2 is FNYEAQ. J gave up 3 bases and V 3 bases, and 5 bases lay outside the gene matches. CDR3 size: 15 residues. The CDR3 sequence is CASSLSGGGYNEQFF. The CDR3, as DNA: TGTGCCAGCAGCTTGTCTGGGGGGGGCTACAATGAGCAGTTCTTC.

The chain carries TRBV19 and TRBJ2-1, with D perhaps matching TRBD2 (6 bases). Germline V gives CDR1 LNHDA, CDR2 SQIVND (reference sequence). This CDR3 contains 12 residues. V lost 3 bases to trimming and J lost 7 bases, with 7 bases between them. This CDR3 is CASSIGGNEQFF. CDR3 sequence (DNA): TGTGCCAGTAGTATCGGAGGGAATGAGCAGTTCTTC.

In this sample, this clone turned up once. The V call is TRBV5-4, the J call TRBJ2-3; TRBD1 matches 7 bases. The CDR3 contains 18 residues. Per germline, CDR1 SGHNT and CDR2 YYREEE (reference sequence). J lost 6 bases, V lost 2 bases, and 18 bases had no gene match. The CDR3 region has the DNA TGTGCCAGCAGCTTAGGCAGGGGGTTTTCCGTATCAAGGGATACGCAGTATTTT. This sequence encodes CASSLGRGFSVSRDTQYF.

V and J are TRBV9 and TRBJ2-1; perhaps TRBD2 as D (6 bases). The CDR3 is made up of 16 amino acids. Trimming removed 4 bases at V and 6 bases at J, with 20 bases between. CDR1 and CDR2 (germline): SGDLS, YYNGEE. The CDR3 DNA sequence: TGTGCCAGCAGCCTTCACCCCCGGGACTCACGCAATGAGCAGTTCTTC. Translated, it gives CASSLHPRDSRNEQFF.

This clone was observed a single time. This chain uses TRBV5-5 with TRBJ1-2, with D unclear. CDR1 is SGHKS, CDR2 YYEKEE, per germline (reference sequence). The CDR3 sequence is 15 residues long. V shed 1 base and J shed 4 bases, with 14 bases lying between them. CDR3 residues: CASSLLRGPFYGYTF. The DNA of the CDR3 is TGTGCCAGCAGCTTGTTAAGAGGGCCCTTCTATGGCTACACCTTC. The whole variable domain, remainder taken from reference TRBV5-5 and TRBJ1-2, is DAGVTQSPTHLIKTRGQQVTLRCSPISGHKSVSWYQQVLGQGPQFIFQYYEKEERGRGNFPDRFSARQFPNYSSELNVNALLLGDSALYLCASSLLRGPFYGYTFGSGTRLTVV.

V usage is TRBV6-5 and J usage is TRBJ1-2; D unresolved. V shed 0 bases and J shed 8 bases, with 16 bases lying between them. Germline V gene data show CDR1 as MNHEY and CDR2 as SVGAGI. The CDR3 runs to 15 residues. The CDR3 loop is CASSYSPDLRGGYTF. For the CDR3, the DNA is TGTGCCAGCAGTTACTCGCCCGACCTCCGGGGAGGCTACACCTTC.

The chain combines TRBV5-1 with TRBJ1-1, with 11 bases that match TRBD1. Germline-derived CDR1 and CDR2 are SGHRS and YFSETQ. V gave up 1 base and J gave up 3 bases; unmatched junction bases: 5. CDR3 length equals 16 residues. CDR3 residues: CASSLTGTGGYTEAFF. For the CDR3, the DNA is TGCGCCAGCAGCTTGACCGGGACAGGGGGTTACACTGAAGCTTTCTTT.

The V gene is TRBV10-2, the J gene TRBJ1-1; a weak D match, TRBD1 (5 bases). The CDR3 sequence is 13 residues long. The germline CDR1 and CDR2 sequences are WSHSY and SAAADI. Trimming removed 3 bases from V and 8 bases from J, with 13 bases in between. The CDR3 sequence: CASSDWTHHEAFF. CDR3 nucleotides: TGCGCCAGCAGTGACTGGACACATCACGAAGCTTTCTTT.

This sequence joins TRBV11-1 and TRBJ2-7; D ambiguous. CDR3 length: 13 amino acids. V was shortened by 0 bases and J by 7 bases, with 10 bases between the two germline ends. In germline, CDR1 is SGHAT, CDR2 FQDESV (reference sequence). The CDR3 DNA follows: TGTGCCAGCAGCTTAGCGGCATCTTGGGAGCAGTACTTC. Encoded protein: CASSLAASWEQYF.

In this sample, this clone turned up once. This chain uses TRBV18 with TRBJ1-1; perhaps TRBD1 as D (5 bases). The CDR3 totals 13 residues. V was clipped by 2 bases and J by 8 bases, with 12 bases between them. The germline V gene encodes CDR1 KGHSH and CDR2 LQKENI. CDR3 nucleotide sequence: TGTGCCAGCTCACCAACCGGGGGAAGCGAAGCTTTCTTT. Encoded protein: CASSPTGGSEAFF.

This chain joins TRBV12-1 and TRBJ2-5; TRBD2, as called in the table, went unchecked against the DNA. TRBV12-1 is deemed a pseudogene. The CDR3 covers 16 residues. The CDR3 region has the DNA TGTGCCAGCAGGAGCGCGGGGCTAGCGGAAGAAGAGACCCAGTACTTC. Translation gives CASRSAGLAEEETQYF.

The V gene is TRBV6-5, the J gene TRBJ1-1, with D possibly being TRBD1 (6 bases). Trimming took off 5 bases at V and 5 bases at J, with 18 bases between the two ends. CDR3 length equals 15 residues. In germline, CDR1 is MNHEY, CDR2 SVGAGI. CDR3: CASSTLRGGDTEAFF. The CDR3 nucleotides are TGTGCCAGCAGTACCCTCAGAGGGGGGGATACTGAAGCTTTCTTT.

This chain uses TRBV5-4 with TRBJ2-3, with D tentatively TRBD2 (6 bases). The CDR3 totals 17 residues. Germline V CDR1 and CDR2: SGHNT, YYREEE (reference sequence). Trimming took 3 bases from V and 5 from J, leaving 22 bases between them. The CDR3: CASSSPRTPSGVDTQYF. The CDR3 nucleotides are TGTGCCAGCAGCTCACCCCGGACGCCTTCGGGGGTAGATACGCAGTATTTT. Supplemented by reference TRBV5-4 and TRBJ2-3, the full variable domain reads ETGVTQSPTHLIKTRGQQVTLRCSSQSGHNTVSWYQQALGQGPQFIFQYYREEENGRGNFPPRFSGLQFPNYSSELNVNALELDDSALYLCASSSPRTPSGVDTQYFGPGTRLTVL.

Regarding this clone: This sample also contains other DNA sequences that code for the same CDR3. The chain is built from TRBV28 and TRBJ2-1, with a weak D call TRBD2 (6 bases). Germline V gives CDR1 MDHEN, CDR2 SYDVKM. The CDR3 runs to 15 residues. V lost 5 bases to trimming and J lost 2 bases, with 13 bases between them. The CDR3 DNA reads as TGTGCCAGCAGTCTCTTGGGGGGACCCTACAATGAGCAGTTCTTC. Translated: CASSLLGGPYNEQFF.